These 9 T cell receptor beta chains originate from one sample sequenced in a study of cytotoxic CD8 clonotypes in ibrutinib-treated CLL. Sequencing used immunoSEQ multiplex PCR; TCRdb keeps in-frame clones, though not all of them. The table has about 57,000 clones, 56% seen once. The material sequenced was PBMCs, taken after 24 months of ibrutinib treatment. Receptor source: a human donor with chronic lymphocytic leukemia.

The CDR3 nucleotides read TGTGCCAGCACTACCGAAAAAAGACAGTTAAGTTATGGCTACACCTTC. This translates into CASTTEKRQLSYGYTF. This sequence joins TRBV28 and TRBJ1-2; D perhaps matches TRBD1 (5 bases). The germline V gene encodes CDR1 MDHEN and CDR2 SYDVKM. This CDR3 region has 16 residues. Trimming removed 7 bases at V and 5 bases at J, with 23 bases between.

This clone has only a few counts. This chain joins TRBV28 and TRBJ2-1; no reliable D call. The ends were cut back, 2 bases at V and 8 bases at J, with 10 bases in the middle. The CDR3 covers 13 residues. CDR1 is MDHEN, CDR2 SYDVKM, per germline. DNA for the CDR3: TGTGCCAGCAGTTTAGGTAATCGCGATGAGCAGTTCTTC. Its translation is CASSLGNRDEQFF.

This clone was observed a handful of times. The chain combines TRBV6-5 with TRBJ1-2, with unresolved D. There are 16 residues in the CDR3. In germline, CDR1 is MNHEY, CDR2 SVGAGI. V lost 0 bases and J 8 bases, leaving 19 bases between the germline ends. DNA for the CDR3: TGTGCCAGCAGTTACTCCCTCCCAGCAGTAACTATGGGCTACACCTTC. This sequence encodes CASSYSLPAVTMGYTF.

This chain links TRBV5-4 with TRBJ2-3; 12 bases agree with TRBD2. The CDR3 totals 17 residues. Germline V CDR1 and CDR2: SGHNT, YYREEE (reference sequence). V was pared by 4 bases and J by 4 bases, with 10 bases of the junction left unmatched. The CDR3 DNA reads TGTGCCAGCAGCCCGACTAGCGGGGGCCGGAGGGCAGATACGCAGTATTTT. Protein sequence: CASSPTSGGRRADTQYF.

In nucleotides, the CDR3 is TGTGCCAGCAGCTTGAACCAGGGGTGGGGAACAGATACGCAGTATTTT. Encoded protein: CASSLNQGWGTDTQYF. The chain couples TRBV11-2 to TRBJ2-3, with D possibly TRBD1 on 6 matching bases. Trimming took off 3 bases at V and 3 bases at J, with 16 bases between the two ends. CDR1 is SGHAT and CDR2 is FQNNGV in the germline V gene. This CDR3 is built from 16 residues.

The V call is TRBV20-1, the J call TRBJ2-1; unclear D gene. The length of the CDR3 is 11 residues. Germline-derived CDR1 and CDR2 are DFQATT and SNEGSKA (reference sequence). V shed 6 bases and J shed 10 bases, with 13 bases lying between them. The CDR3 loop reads CSATQRWEQFF. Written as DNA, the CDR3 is TGCAGTGCCACGCAAAGATGGGAGCAGTTCTTC.

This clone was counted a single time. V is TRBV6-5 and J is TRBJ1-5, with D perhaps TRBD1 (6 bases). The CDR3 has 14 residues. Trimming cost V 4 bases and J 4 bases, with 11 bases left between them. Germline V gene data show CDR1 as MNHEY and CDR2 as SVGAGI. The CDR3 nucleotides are TGTGCCAGCAGTTTGGCAGGGGTAAATCAGCCCCAGCATTTT. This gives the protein CASSLAGVNQPQHF.

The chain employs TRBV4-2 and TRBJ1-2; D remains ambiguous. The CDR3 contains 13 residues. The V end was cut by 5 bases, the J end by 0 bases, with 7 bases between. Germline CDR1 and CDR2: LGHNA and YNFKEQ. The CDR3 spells CASSSGANYGYTF. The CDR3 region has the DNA TGTGCCAGCAGCTCCGGGGCTAACTATGGCTACACCTTC.

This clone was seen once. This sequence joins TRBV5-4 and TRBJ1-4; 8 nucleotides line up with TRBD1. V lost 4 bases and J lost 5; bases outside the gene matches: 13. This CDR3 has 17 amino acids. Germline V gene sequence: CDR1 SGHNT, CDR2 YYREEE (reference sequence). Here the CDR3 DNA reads TGTGCCAGCAGCAGGGGATCTCGAGACAGGGGCAATGAAAAACTGTTTTTT. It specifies CASSRGSRDRGNEKLFF. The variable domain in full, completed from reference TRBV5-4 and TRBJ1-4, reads ETGVTQSPTHLIKTRGQQVTLRCSSQSGHNTVSWYQQALGQGPQFIFQYYREEENGRGNFPPRFSGLQFPNYSSELNVNALELDDSALYLCASSRGSRDRGNEKLFFGSGTQLSVL.